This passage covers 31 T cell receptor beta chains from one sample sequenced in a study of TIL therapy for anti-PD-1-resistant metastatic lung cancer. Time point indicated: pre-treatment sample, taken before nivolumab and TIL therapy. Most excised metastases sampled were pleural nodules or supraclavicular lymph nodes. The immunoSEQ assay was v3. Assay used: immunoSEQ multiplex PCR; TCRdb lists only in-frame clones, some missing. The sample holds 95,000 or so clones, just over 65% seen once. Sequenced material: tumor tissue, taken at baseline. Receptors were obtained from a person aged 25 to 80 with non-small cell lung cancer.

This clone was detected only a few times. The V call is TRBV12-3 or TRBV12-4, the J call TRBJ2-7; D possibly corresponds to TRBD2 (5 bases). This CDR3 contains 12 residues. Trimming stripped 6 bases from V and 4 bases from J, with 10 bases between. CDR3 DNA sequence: TGTGCCAGCAGCCATACTAGTTACGAGCAGTACTTC. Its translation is CASSHTSYEQYF.

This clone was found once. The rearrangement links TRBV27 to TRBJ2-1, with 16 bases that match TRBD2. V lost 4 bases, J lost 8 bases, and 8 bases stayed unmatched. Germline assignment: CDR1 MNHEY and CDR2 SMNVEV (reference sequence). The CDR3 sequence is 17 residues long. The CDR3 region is CASSSPGTSGRADEQFF. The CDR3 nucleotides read TGTGCCAGCAGTTCTCCGGGGACTAGCGGGAGGGCCGATGAGCAGTTCTTC.

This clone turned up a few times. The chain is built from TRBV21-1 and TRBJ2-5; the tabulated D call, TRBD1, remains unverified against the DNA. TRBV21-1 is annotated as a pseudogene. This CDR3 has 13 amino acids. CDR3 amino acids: CASSKNSQETQYF. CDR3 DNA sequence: TGTGCCAGCAGCAAGAACAGCCAAGAGACCCAGTACTTC.

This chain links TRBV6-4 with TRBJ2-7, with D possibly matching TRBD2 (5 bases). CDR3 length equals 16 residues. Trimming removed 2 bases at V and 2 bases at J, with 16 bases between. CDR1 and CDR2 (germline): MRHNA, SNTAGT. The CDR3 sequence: CASSDEGEKLTYEQYF. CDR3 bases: TGTGCCAGCAGTGACGAGGGAGAAAAACTCACCTACGAGCAGTACTTC.

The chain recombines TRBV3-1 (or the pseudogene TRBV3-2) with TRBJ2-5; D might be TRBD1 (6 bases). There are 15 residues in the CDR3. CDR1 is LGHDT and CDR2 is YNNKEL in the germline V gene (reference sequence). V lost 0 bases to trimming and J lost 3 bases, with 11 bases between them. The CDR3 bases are TGTGCCAGCAGCCAAGACCTGGGACATGAAGAGACCCAGTACTTC. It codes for CASSQDLGHEETQYF.

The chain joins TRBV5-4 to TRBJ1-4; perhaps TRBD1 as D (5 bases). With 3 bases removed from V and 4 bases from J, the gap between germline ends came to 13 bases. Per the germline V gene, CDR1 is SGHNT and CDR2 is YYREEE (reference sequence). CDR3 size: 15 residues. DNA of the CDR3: TGTGCCAGCAGCTCGCCCGGAGGGGTTAATGAAAAACTGTTTTTT. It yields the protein CASSSPGGVNEKLFF.

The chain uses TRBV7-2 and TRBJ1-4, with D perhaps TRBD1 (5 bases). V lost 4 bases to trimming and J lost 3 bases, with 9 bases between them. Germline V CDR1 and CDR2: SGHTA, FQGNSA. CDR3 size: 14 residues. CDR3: CASSWGSANEKLFF. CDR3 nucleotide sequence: TGTGCCAGCAGCTGGGGCTCTGCTAATGAAAAACTGTTTTTT. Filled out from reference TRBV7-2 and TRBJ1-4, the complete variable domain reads GAGVSQSPSNKVTEKGKDVELRCDPISGHTALYWYRQSLGQGLEFLIYFQGNSAPDKSGLPSDRFSAERTGGSVSTLTIQRTQQEDSAVYLCASSWGSANEKLFFGSGTQLSVL.

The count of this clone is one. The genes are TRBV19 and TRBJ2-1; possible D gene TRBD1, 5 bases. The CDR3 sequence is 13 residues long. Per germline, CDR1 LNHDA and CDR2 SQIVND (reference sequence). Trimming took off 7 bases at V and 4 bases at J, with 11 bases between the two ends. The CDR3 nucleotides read TGTGCCAGTACCGGCAGGGCTTACAATGAGCAGTTCTTC. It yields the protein CASTGRAYNEQFF. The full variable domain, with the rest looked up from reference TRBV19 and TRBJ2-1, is DGGITQSPKYLFRKEGQNVTLSCEQNLNHDAMYWYRQDPGQGLRLIYYSQIVNDFQKGDIAEGYSVSREKKESFPLTVTSAQKNPTAFYLCASTGRAYNEQFFGPGTRLTVL.

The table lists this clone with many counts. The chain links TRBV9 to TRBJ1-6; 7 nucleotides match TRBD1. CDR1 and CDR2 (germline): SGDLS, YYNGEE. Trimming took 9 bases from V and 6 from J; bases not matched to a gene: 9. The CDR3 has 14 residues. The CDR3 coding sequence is TGTGCCACTTCACCGGGACAGTTTAATTCACCCCTCCACTTT. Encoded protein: CATSPGQFNSPLHF.

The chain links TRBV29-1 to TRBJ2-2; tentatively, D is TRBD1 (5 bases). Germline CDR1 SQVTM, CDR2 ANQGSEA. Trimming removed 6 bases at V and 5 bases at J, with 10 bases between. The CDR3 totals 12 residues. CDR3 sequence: CSVAQGTGELFF. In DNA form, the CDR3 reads TGCAGCGTAGCCCAGGGTACCGGGGAGCTGTTTTTT.

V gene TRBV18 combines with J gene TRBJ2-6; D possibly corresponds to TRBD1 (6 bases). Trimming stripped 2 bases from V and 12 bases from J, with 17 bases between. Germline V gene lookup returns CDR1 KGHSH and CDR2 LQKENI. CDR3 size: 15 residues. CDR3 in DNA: TGTGCCAGCTCACCATTTACCGGGACAACGTCCGTCCTGACTTTC. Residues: CASSPFTGTTSVLTF.

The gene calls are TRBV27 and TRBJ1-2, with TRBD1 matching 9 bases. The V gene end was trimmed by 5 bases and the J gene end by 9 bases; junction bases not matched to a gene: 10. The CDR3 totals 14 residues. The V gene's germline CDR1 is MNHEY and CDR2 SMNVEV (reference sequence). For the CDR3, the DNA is TGTGCCAGCAGTCCCGGACAGGGGTTTTGGAGCTACACCTTC. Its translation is CASSPGQGFWSYTF.

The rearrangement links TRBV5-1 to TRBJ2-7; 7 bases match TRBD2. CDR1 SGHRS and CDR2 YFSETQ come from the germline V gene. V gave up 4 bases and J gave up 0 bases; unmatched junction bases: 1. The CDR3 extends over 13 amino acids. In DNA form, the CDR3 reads TGCGCCAGCAGCCGCGGGAGCTCCTACGAGCAGTACTTC. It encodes CASSRGSSYEQYF.

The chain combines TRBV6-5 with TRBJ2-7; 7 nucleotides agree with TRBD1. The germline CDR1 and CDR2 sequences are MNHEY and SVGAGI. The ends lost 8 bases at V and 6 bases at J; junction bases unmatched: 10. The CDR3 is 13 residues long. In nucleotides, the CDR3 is TGTGCCAGCCAACAGGGGTCCCCTCTCGAGCAGTACTTC. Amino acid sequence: CASQQGSPLEQYF.

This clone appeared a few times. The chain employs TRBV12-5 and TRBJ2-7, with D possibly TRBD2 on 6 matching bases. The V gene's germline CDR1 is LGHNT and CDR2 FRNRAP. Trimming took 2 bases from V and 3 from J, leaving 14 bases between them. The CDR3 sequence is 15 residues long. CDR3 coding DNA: TGTGCTAGTGGTTTGCGGCGGAGGGTTTTCTACGAGCAGTACTTC. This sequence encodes CASGLRRRVFYEQYF.

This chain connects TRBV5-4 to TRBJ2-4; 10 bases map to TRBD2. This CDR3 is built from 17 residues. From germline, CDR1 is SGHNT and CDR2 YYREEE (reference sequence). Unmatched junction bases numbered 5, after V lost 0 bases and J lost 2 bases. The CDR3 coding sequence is TGTGCCAGCAGCTTGGATCCGACTAGCGGGTCCAAAAACATTCAGTACTTC. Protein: CASSLDPTSGSKNIQYF. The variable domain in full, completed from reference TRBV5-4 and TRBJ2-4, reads ETGVTQSPTHLIKTRGQQVTLRCSSQSGHNTVSWYQQALGQGPQFIFQYYREEENGRGNFPPRFSGLQFPNYSSELNVNALELDDSALYLCASSLDPTSGSKNIQYFGAGTRLSVL.

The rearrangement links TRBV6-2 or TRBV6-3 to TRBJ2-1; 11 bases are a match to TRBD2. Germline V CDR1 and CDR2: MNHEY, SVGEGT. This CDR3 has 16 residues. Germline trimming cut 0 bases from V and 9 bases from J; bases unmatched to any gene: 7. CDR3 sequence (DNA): TGTGCCAGCAGTTACTCGACTAGCGGGGTGGGCGGTGAGCAGTTCTTC. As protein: CASSYSTSGVGGEQFF.

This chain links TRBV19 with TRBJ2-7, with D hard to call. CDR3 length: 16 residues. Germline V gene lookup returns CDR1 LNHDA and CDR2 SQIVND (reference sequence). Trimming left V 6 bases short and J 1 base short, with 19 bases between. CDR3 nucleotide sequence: TGTGCCAGTAGCCACCTTTTTGGCGGTGGATCCTACGAGCAGTACTTC. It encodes CASSHLFGGGSYEQYF.

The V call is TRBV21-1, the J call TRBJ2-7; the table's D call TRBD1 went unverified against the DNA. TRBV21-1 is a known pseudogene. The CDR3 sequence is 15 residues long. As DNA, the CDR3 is TGTGCCAGCAGCACAGGCTCCAGGGAAACCTACGAGCAGTACTTC. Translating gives CASSTGSRETYEQYF.

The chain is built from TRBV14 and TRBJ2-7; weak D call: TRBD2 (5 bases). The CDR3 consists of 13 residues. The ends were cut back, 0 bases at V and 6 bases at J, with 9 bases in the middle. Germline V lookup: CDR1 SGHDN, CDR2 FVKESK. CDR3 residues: CASSQDIRGEQYF. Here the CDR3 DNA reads TGTGCCAGCAGCCAAGATATTCGGGGCGAGCAGTACTTC.

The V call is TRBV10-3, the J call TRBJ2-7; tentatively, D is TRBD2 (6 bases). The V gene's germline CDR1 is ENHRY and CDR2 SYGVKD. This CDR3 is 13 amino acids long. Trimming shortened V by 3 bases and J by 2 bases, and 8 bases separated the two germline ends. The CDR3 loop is CAISERLAYEQYF. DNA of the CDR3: TGTGCCATCAGTGAACGACTAGCCTACGAGCAGTACTTC.

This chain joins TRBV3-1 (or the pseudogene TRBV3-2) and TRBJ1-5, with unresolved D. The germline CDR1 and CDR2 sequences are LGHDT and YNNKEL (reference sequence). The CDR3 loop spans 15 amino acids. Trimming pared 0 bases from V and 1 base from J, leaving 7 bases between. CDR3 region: CASSQDWRSNQPQHF. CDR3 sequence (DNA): TGTGCCAGCAGCCAAGATTGGAGGAGCAATCAGCCCCAGCATTTT.

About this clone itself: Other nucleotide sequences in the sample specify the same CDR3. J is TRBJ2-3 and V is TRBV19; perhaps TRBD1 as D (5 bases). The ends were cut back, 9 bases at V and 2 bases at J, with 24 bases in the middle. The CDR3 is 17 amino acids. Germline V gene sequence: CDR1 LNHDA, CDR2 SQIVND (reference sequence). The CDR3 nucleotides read TGTGCCAGCAGTCTTAAAGGGGTCAGCTTCCCCACAGATACGCAGTATTTT. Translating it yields CASSLKGVSFPTDTQYF.

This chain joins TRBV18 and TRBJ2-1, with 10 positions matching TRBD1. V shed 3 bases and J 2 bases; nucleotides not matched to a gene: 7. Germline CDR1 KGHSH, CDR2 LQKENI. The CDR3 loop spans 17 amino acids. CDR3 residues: CASSPGQGTAPYNEQFF. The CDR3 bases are TGTGCCAGCTCACCGGGACAGGGGACGGCCCCCTACAATGAGCAGTTCTTC.

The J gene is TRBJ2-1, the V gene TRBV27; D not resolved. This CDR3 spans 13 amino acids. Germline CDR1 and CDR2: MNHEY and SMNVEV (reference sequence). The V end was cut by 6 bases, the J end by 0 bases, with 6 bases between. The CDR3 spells CASSQSSYNEQFF. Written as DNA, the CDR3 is TGTGCCAGCAGCCAAAGCTCCTACAATGAGCAGTTCTTC.

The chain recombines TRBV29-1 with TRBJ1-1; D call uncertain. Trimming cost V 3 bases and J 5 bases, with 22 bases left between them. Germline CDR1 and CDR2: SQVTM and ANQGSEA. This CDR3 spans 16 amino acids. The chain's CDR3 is CSVDPGKGGGWTEAFF. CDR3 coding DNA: TGCAGCGTTGACCCCGGGAAGGGAGGAGGGTGGACTGAAGCTTTCTTT.

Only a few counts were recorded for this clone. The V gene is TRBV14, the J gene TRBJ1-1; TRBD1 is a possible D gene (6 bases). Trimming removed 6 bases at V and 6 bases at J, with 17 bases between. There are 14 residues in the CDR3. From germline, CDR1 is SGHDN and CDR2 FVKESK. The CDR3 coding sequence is TGTGCCAGCAGTCCCAATTGGGGGCAGGCTGAAGCTTTCTTT. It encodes CASSPNWGQAEAFF.

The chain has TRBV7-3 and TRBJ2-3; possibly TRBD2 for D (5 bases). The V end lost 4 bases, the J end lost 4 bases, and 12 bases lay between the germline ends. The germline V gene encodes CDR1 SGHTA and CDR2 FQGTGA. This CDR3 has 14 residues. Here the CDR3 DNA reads TGTGCCAGCAGCTCTGGACTTTTTTCAGATACGCAGTATTTT. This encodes CASSSGLFSDTQYF.

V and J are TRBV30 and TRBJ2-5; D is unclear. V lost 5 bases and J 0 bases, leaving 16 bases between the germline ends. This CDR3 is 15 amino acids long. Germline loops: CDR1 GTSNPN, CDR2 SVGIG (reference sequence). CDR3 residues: CAWRGGESDQETQYF. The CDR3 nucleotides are TGTGCCTGGCGAGGTGGTGAAAGCGACCAAGAGACCCAGTACTTC. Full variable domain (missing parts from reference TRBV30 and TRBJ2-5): SQTIHQWPATLVQPVGSPLSLECTVEGTSNPNLYWYRQAAGRGLQLLFYSVGIGQISSEVPQNLSASRPQDRQFILSSKKLLLSDSGFYLCAWRGGESDQETQYFGPGTRLLVL.

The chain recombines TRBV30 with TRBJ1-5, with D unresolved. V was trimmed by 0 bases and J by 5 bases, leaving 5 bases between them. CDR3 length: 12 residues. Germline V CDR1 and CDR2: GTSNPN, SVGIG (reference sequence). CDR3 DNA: TGTGCCTGGAGTGTACCAGATCAGCCCCAGCATTTT. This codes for CAWSVPDQPQHF.

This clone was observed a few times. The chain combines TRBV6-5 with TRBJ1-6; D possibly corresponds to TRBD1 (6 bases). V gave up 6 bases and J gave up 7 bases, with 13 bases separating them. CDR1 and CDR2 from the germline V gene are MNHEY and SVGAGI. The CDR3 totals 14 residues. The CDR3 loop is CASRRTALNSPLHF. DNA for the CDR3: TGTGCCAGCAGGAGGACAGCCTTGAATTCACCCCTCCACTTT.